Shown below are 21 T cell receptor beta chains from a single sample sequenced in a study of cytomegalovirus exposure and HLA in healthy donors. TCRdb's table, derived via immunoSEQ multiplex PCR, lists solely in-frame clones and lacks some. This sample has a few hundred thousand clones, with roughly 89% found just once. Material: PBMCs. The receptors shown here come from a young woman in good health and CMV-seronegative.

This sequence joins TRBV2 and TRBJ1-4; tentative D call: TRBD1 (5 bases). Per the germline V gene, CDR1 is SNHLY and CDR2 is FYNNEI. V dropped 8 bases and J dropped 3 bases, with 16 bases sitting between them. The CDR3 has 15 residues. CDR3 protein: CASLTNRQANEKLFF. In DNA form, the CDR3 reads TGTGCCAGCCTTACCAACAGGCAGGCTAATGAAAAACTGTTTTTT.

The J gene is TRBJ1-3, the V gene TRBV11-2; maybe TRBD1 (6 bases). The CDR3 consists of 19 residues. Trimming removed 2 bases at V and 0 bases at J, with 20 bases between. Germline V gene lookup returns CDR1 SGHAT and CDR2 FQNNGV. CDR3 bases: TGTGCCAGCAGCTTACGGTCCGGACCCAACAGGGCCTCTGGAAACACCATATATTTT. Its protein product is CASSLRSGPNRASGNTIYF.

The chain couples TRBV15 to TRBJ2-7, with 10 bases lining up with TRBD2. The CDR3 is 15 amino acids. Germline V gene lookup returns CDR1 LNHNV and CDR2 YYDKDF (reference sequence). V shed 1 base, J shed 7 bases, and the junction held 7 bases outside the gene matches. The CDR3 protein is CATSRVAGGVREQYF. The CDR3 DNA sequence: TGTGCCACCAGCAGAGTAGCGGGAGGAGTGAGGGAGCAGTACTTC.

This chain links TRBV5-1 with TRBJ2-3; 11 positions agree with TRBD2. The germline V gene encodes CDR1 SGHRS and CDR2 YFSETQ. The CDR3 length is 17 residues. J lost 3 bases, V lost 4 bases, and 10 bases had no gene match. CDR3 sequence reads: CASSLMVASGGTDTQYF. The CDR3 DNA is TGCGCCAGCAGCCTAATGGTGGCTAGCGGGGGGACAGATACGCAGTATTTT.

This chain connects TRBV2 to TRBJ1-4; 12 nucleotides agree with TRBD1. The germline CDR1 and CDR2 sequences are SNHLY and FYNNEI. Trimming removed 4 bases from V and 8 bases from J; junction bases left unmatched: 5. The CDR3 is 15 amino acids. CDR3 nucleotide sequence: TGTGCCAGCAGTGGGGGGACAGGGGGCGACGAAAAACTGTTTTTT. Translated, it gives CASSGGTGGDEKLFF.

V is TRBV4-2 and J is TRBJ2-7; 10 bases line up with TRBD2. Germline CDR1 and CDR2: LGHNA and YNFKEQ. The V segment lost 2 bases and the J segment 8 bases; nucleotides outside the gene matches: 9. This CDR3 comprises 15 residues. The CDR3 here is CASSQILAGSVKQYF. The CDR3 DNA reads as TGTGCCAGCAGCCAAATACTAGCGGGATCTGTCAAGCAGTACTTC.

The chain joins TRBV11-3 to TRBJ1-1; no clear D. The germline V and J ends were trimmed by 2 bases and 1 base, with 5 bases remaining between them. There are 13 residues in the CDR3. Germline-derived CDR1 and CDR2 are SGHNT and YENEEA. This chain's CDR3 is CASSLLANTEAFF. Written as DNA, the CDR3 is TGTGCCAGCAGCTTATTGGCGAACACTGAAGCTTTCTTT.

This clone was seen a few times. The genes are TRBV6-5 and TRBJ1-2, with D perhaps TRBD1 (5 bases). Germline V gene lookup returns CDR1 MNHEY and CDR2 SVGAGI. V gave up 2 bases and J gave up 4 bases, with 8 bases separating them. CDR3 length: 13 amino acids. CDR3 nucleotides: TGTGCCAGCAGTTACCCGGGGGGCTATGGCTACACCTTC. It encodes CASSYPGGYGYTF.

The table lists this clone with a few counts. CDR3 loop: CASSYYSPYGYTF. CDR3 nucleotide sequence: TGTGCCAGCAGTTACTACAGCCCCTATGGCTACACCTTC. The V and J genes are TRBV6-5 and TRBJ1-2; no clear D. This CDR3 has 13 amino acids. V was cut by 1 base and J by 4 bases, with 7 bases left in between. Germline assignment: CDR1 MNHEY and CDR2 SVGAGI.

This sequence joins TRBV2 and TRBJ2-5; 7 bases fit TRBD2. CDR1 is SNHLY, CDR2 FYNNEI, per germline. The CDR3 is made up of 13 amino acids. The ends lost 7 bases at V and 7 bases at J; junction bases unmatched: 9. CDR3 region: CASTGGVGVTQYF. CDR3 coding DNA: TGTGCCAGCACGGGAGGCGTTGGTGTGACCCAGTACTTC.

This chain uses TRBV2 with TRBJ2-1; 10 bases match TRBD1. The CDR3 is 15 amino acids. From germline, CDR1 is SNHLY and CDR2 FYNNEI. The trim removed 2 bases at V and 9 bases at J, leaving 7 bases unmatched. The CDR3 DNA is TGTGCCAGCAGTGAACTTGGGACAGGGGCTGTTGAGCAGTTCTTC. Protein: CASSELGTGAVEQFF.

The chain links TRBV7-9 to TRBJ1-3; no clear D gene. Germline values: CDR1 SEHNR, CDR2 FQNEAQ (reference sequence). The CDR3 loop spans 18 amino acids. The V gene lost 7 bases and the J gene lost 3 bases, with 25 bases spanning the gap. The CDR3: CASKSSAELPPVGNTIYF. The CDR3 DNA sequence: TGTGCCAGCAAGTCCTCCGCGGAACTGCCTCCGGTTGGAAACACCATATATTTT.

This chain connects TRBV6-4 to TRBJ2-1, with 9 bases that match TRBD1. The V segment lost 0 bases and the J segment 3 bases; nucleotides outside the gene matches: 0. CDR3 length equals 15 residues. The germline gives CDR1 MRHNA, CDR2 SNTAGT. The CDR3 loop is CASSDSTGGYNEQFF. The CDR3 nucleotides are TGTGCCAGCAGTGACTCGACAGGGGGCTACAATGAGCAGTTCTTC.

The chain links TRBV4-2 to TRBJ1-6; 10 nucleotides match TRBD1. V was clipped by 1 base and J by 3 bases; unmatched bases: 0. This CDR3 has 16 residues. CDR1 is LGHNA, CDR2 YNFKEQ, per germline. CDR3 DNA: TGTGCCAGCAGCCAAGGGACAGGGGGCTATAATTCACCCCTCCACTTT. Translation: CASSQGTGGYNSPLHF.

This chain joins TRBV27 and TRBJ2-7; the D is unclear. This CDR3 region has 14 residues. Germline CDR1 reads MNHEY; CDR2 reads SMNVEV (reference sequence). V was shortened by 4 bases and J by 6 bases, with 16 bases between the two germline ends. CDR3 nucleotides: TGTGCCAGCAGTTACAGTCGAGACGCCTCCGAGCAGTACTTC. Amino acids: CASSYSRDASEQYF.

In this sample, this clone turned up a few times. The V and J genes are TRBV5-3 and TRBJ2-7; 9 bases map to TRBD1. TRBV5-3 is an ORF, and what it does is uncertain. The CDR3 is 13 residues long. V gave up 4 bases and J gave up 3 bases; unmatched junction bases: 2. Written as DNA, the CDR3 is TGTGCCAGAAGCCGGGACAGGGTCTACGAGCAGTACTTC. Its translation: CARSRDRVYEQYF.

This chain connects TRBV4-1 to TRBJ1-1, with D tentatively TRBD1 (5 bases). The V gene lost 0 bases and the J gene lost 5 bases, with 13 bases spanning the gap. Germline V gives CDR1 MGHRA, CDR2 YSYEKL. The CDR3 consists of 15 residues. CDR3 protein: CASSQDQSQGTEAFF. The DNA for the CDR3 is TGCGCCAGCAGCCAAGACCAGAGTCAGGGAACTGAAGCTTTCTTT.

V usage is TRBV9 and J usage is TRBJ2-5; 7 nucleotides agree with TRBD2. Germline V lookup: CDR1 SGDLS, CDR2 YYNGEE. V lost 2 bases and J lost 2; bases outside the gene matches: 9. There are 16 residues in the CDR3. CDR3 sequence: CASSVEVISGQETQYF. DNA for the CDR3: TGTGCCAGCAGCGTGGAGGTGATTAGCGGGCAAGAGACCCAGTACTTC.

The rearrangement uses TRBV6-1 and TRBJ1-5, with D perhaps TRBD1 (6 bases). CDR1 is MNHNS, CDR2 SASEGT, per germline. The CDR3 sequence is 15 residues long. V was clipped by 6 bases and J by 2 bases, with 14 bases between them. Here the CDR3 DNA reads TGTGCCAGCAGCCTAAAGGGACATCGCAATCAGCCCCAGCATTTT. Its protein product is CASSLKGHRNQPQHF.

This sequence joins TRBV6-1 and TRBJ2-2, with TRBD2 identical over 8 bases. J lost 15 bases, V lost 8 bases, and 17 bases had no gene match. Germline V gives CDR1 MNHNS, CDR2 SASEGT. The CDR3 sequence is 14 residues long. CDR3 region: CASVRPGGVEDVFF. CDR3 DNA sequence: TGTGCCAGCGTGAGGCCCGGGGGGGTTGAGGATGTGTTTTTT.

The V gene is TRBV29-1, the J gene TRBJ2-1; 8 bases are a match to TRBD2. CDR3 length: 14 residues. V shed 3 bases and J 8 bases; nucleotides not matched to a gene: 9. The germline V gene encodes CDR1 SQVTM and CDR2 ANQGSEA. This chain's CDR3 is CSVDGSGKGHEQFF. The CDR3 DNA is TGCAGCGTTGATGGTAGCGGGAAAGGGCATGAGCAGTTCTTC.